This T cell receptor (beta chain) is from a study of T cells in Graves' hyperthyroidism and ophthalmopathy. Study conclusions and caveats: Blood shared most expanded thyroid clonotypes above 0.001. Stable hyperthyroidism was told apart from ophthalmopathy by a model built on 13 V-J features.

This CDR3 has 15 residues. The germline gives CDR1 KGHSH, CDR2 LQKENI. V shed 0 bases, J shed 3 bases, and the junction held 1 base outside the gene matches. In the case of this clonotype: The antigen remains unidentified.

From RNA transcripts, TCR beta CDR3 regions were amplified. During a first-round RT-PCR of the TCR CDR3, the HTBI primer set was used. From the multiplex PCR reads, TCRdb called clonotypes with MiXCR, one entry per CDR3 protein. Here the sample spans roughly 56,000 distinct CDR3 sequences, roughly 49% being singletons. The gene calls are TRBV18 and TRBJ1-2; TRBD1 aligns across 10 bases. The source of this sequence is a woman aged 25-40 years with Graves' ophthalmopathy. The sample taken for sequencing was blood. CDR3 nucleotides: TGTGCCAGCTCACCACCGGGACAGGGGTACTATGGCTACACCTTC. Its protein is CASSPPGQGYYGYTF.